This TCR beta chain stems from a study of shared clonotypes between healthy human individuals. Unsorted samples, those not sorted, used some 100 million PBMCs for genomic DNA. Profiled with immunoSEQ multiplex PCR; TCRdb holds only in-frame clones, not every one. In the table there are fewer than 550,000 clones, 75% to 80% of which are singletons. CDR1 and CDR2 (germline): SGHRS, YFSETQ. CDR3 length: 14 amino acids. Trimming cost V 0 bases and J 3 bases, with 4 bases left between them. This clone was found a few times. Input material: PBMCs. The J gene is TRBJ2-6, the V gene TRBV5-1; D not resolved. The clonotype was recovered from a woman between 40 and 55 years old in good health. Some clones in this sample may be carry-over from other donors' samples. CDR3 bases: TGCGCCAGCAGCTTGGCAGGTGGGGCCAACGTCCTGACTTTC. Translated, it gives CASSLAGGANVLTF.